The 21 T cell receptor beta chains given below trace back to one sample, sequenced in a study of T cells in Graves' hyperthyroidism and ophthalmopathy. The CDR3 regions of TCR beta were amplified from RNA transcripts. The HTBI primer set drove a first-round RT-PCR of the TCR CDR3. TCRdb itself ran the multiplex PCR reads through MiXCR, one entry per CDR3 protein. Of over 200,000 distinct CDR3 sequences in the sample, around 19% were seen once. Source material: blood. All receptors derive from a man between 35 and 55 years old with Graves' hyperthyroidism.

V is TRBV28 and J is TRBJ2-7; D may be TRBD1 (6 bases). From germline, CDR1 is MDHEN and CDR2 SYDVKM. The V end lost 5 bases, the J end lost 0 bases, and 14 bases lay between the germline ends. This CDR3 comprises 15 residues. CDR3 in DNA: TGTGCCAGCAGTATCTGGGCAGGGGCCTCCTACGAGCAGTACTTC. This encodes CASSIWAGASYEQYF. Drawing the rest from reference TRBV28 and TRBJ2-7, the complete variable domain is DVKVTQSSRYLVKRTGEKVFLECVQDMDHENMFWYRQDPGLGLRLIYFSYDVKMKEKGDIPEGYSVSREKKERFSLILESASTNQTSMYLCASSIWAGASYEQYFGPGTRLTVT.

V usage is TRBV30 and J usage is TRBJ1-5; unclear D gene. CDR3 length: 12 residues. The germline gives CDR1 GTSNPN, CDR2 SVGIG (reference sequence). Between the trimmed V and J ends, which lost 2 bases and 4 bases, there was a span of 6 bases. CDR3 sequence reads: CAWSSRNQPQHF. As DNA, the CDR3 is TGTGCCTGGAGTAGCAGAAATCAGCCCCAGCATTTT.

This clonotype has more than one count but fewer than ten. The chain joins TRBV19 to TRBJ1-1; TRBD1 might be the D (5 bases). V lost 3 bases, J lost 4 bases, and 9 bases lay in between. Looked up from germline, CDR1 is LNHDA and CDR2 is SQIVND (reference sequence). This CDR3 region has 13 residues. CDR3 DNA sequence: TGTGCCAGTAGTATCAGGGTTGGCACTGAAGCTTTCTTT. Encoded protein: CASSIRVGTEAFF.

The sample holds many counts of this clonotype. This chain connects TRBV30 to TRBJ1-6, with D possibly matching TRBD1 (6 bases). CDR1 is GTSNPN and CDR2 is SVGIG in the germline V gene (reference sequence). The CDR3 loop spans 15 amino acids. V was trimmed by 1 base and J by 9 bases, leaving 16 bases between them. This chain's CDR3 is CAWSAPPQGFSPLHF. In nucleotides, the CDR3 is TGTGCCTGGAGTGCCCCCCCGCAGGGGTTTTCACCCCTCCACTTT.

This clonotype showed up just a few times. This chain connects TRBV20-1 to TRBJ2-7, with 9 bases identical to TRBD1. Germline lookup yields CDR1 DFQATT and CDR2 SNEGSKA (reference sequence). V trimming: 3 bases; J trimming: 1 base; junction bases outside the gene matches: 10. The CDR3 length is 16 residues. The CDR3 sequence: CSARTPGQGRSYEQYF. CDR3 sequence (DNA): TGCAGTGCTAGGACCCCGGGACAGGGCAGGTCCTACGAGCAGTACTTC.

Turning to this clonotype: This may come from a read error, since a much larger clone is one base off. The chain employs TRBV18 and TRBJ2-3; D not certain. This CDR3 region has 15 residues. The V end was cut by 4 bases, the J end by 2 bases, with 13 bases between. CDR1 is KGHSH and CDR2 is LQKENI in the germline V gene. The CDR3 DNA reads TGTGCCAGCTCACTACCAAGTTCCCCCACAGATACGCAGTATTTT. Encoded protein: CASSLPSSPTDTQYF.

About this clonotype: Relative to the germline gene, one junction end is altered; a read error may explain this. This chain connects TRBV7-7 to TRBJ2-3; either TRBD1 or TRBD2 may fit D (5 bases each). Looked up from germline, CDR1 is SSHAT and CDR2 is FNYEAQ (reference sequence). The CDR3 loop spans 13 amino acids. CDR3 residues: CASSPGPTDTQYF. The CDR3 bases are TGTGCTAGCAGCCCGGGACCCACAGATACGCAGTATTTT.

The chain is built from TRBV7-2 and TRBJ2-5, with TRBD2 identical over 8 bases. With V trimmed by 5 bases and J by 5 bases, 10 bases remained unmatched. Germline V gene data show CDR1 as SGHTA and CDR2 as FQGNSA. The CDR3 is 15 residues long. Written as DNA, the CDR3 is TGTGCCAGCAGCAAGAATAGCGGGACTAGGGAGACCCAGTACTTC. It encodes CASSKNSGTRETQYF.

In its sample, this clonotype was seen many times. This chain joins TRBV2 and TRBJ2-7; the D call may be TRBD1 or TRBD2 (5 bases each). The V end lost 6 bases, the J end lost 4 bases, and 19 bases lay between the germline ends. This CDR3 contains 15 residues. The germline V gene has CDR1 SNHLY and CDR2 FYNNEI. CDR3 coding DNA: TGTGCCAGCAGGGAAATACCGGGACCCGATTACGAGCAGTACTTC. Translated, it gives CASREIPGPDYEQYF.

This clonotype was observed many times. The chain couples TRBV20-1 to TRBJ2-7; 7 bases match TRBD1. V lost 5 bases to trimming and J lost 4 bases; unmatched junction nucleotides: 11. CDR3 size: 14 residues. CDR1 and CDR2 from the germline V gene are DFQATT and SNEGSKA (reference sequence). The CDR3 sequence is CSAHTGTEKYEQYF. The DNA for the CDR3 is TGCAGTGCTCATACCGGGACAGAAAAATACGAGCAGTACTTC.

In this sample, this clonotype turned up a few times. The chain recombines TRBV28 with TRBJ2-7, with D uncertain. V lost 5 bases to trimming and J lost 5 bases, with 10 bases between them. CDR3 size: 12 residues. Germline V CDR1 and CDR2: MDHEN, SYDVKM. The CDR3 DNA follows: TGTGCCAGCAGTCACCCCAGACACGAGCAGTACTTC. It translates to CASSHPRHEQYF.

The chain carries TRBV9 and TRBJ2-1, with D maybe TRBD1 (5 bases). This CDR3 region has 15 residues. Germline-derived CDR1 and CDR2 are SGDLS and YYNGEE. With 3 bases removed from V and 6 bases from J, the gap between germline ends came to 16 bases. CDR3 nucleotides: TGTGCCAGCAGCGCTGACAGCACCTCTCGCAATGAGCAGTTCTTC. It specifies CASSADSTSRNEQFF.

This clonotype occurred a few times. The chain uses TRBV5-4 and TRBJ2-5; D possibly corresponds to TRBD1 (7 bases). With 0 bases removed from V and 6 bases from J, the gap between germline ends came to 12 bases. Germline CDR1 and CDR2: SGHNT and YYREEE (reference sequence). The CDR3 has 14 amino acids. CDR3 in amino acids: CASSLGQGGQTQYF. The CDR3 bases are TGTGCCAGCAGCTTGGGTCAGGGGGGACAGACCCAGTACTTC.

The chain recombines TRBV9 with TRBJ1-2; a weak D match, TRBD1 (5 bases). This CDR3 region has 12 residues. Germline loops: CDR1 SGDLS, CDR2 YYNGEE. V lost 0 bases and J 8 bases, leaving 8 bases between the germline ends. CDR3 in DNA: TGTGCCAGCAGCGTAGAAAAGGGGGGCTACACCTTC. It encodes CASSVEKGGYTF.

This clonotype was counted a few times. The chain combines TRBV20-1 with TRBJ1-2; 9 bases are shared with TRBD1. V dropped 2 bases and J dropped 6; count of bases not matched to a gene: 4. Germline V lookup: CDR1 DFQATT, CDR2 SNEGSKA (reference sequence). This CDR3 is built from 13 residues. In DNA form, the CDR3 reads TGCAGTGCTAGAAACAGGGGGCAAGATGGCTACACCTTC. This gives the protein CSARNRGQDGYTF.

For this clonotype: The junction and the germline gene differ at one end; a read error may be behind it. The J gene is TRBJ2-2, the V gene TRBV9; D unclear. CDR3 length: 13 residues. CDR1 and CDR2 (germline): SGDLS, YYNGEE. CDR3 region: CASGVVNTGELFF. DNA for the CDR3: TGTGCCAGCGGCGTAGTCAACACCGGGGAGCTGTTTTTT.

This clonotype came up many times. The chain couples TRBV3-1 to TRBJ2-3; possibly TRBD1 or TRBD2 for D (5 bases each). V gave up 4 bases and J gave up 0 bases, with 11 bases separating them. The germline V gene has CDR1 LGHDT and CDR2 YNNKEL (reference sequence). The CDR3 covers 15 residues. This CDR3 is CASSPRDPSTDTQYF. For the CDR3, the DNA is TGTGCCAGCAGCCCCCGGGACCCAAGCACAGATACGCAGTATTTT.

This clonotype was seen at least ten times. The DNA of the CDR3 is TGTGCCAGCAGTCCCAGGGGACAAAGGATTGGCCCAGATGGCTACACCTTC. As protein: CASSPRGQRIGPDGYTF. The V gene is TRBV28, the J gene TRBJ1-2, with a tentative D call TRBD1 (6 bases). The length of the CDR3 is 17 residues. Trimming cost V 5 bases and J 6 bases, with 25 bases left between them. Germline V gene lookup returns CDR1 MDHEN and CDR2 SYDVKM.

The chain recombines TRBV7-2 with TRBJ2-5; D unclear. The CDR3 loop spans 14 amino acids. Trimming took off 4 bases at V and 1 base at J, with 10 bases between the two ends. Germline loops: CDR1 SGHTA, CDR2 FQGNSA. CDR3 region: CASSSQSCQETQYF. CDR3 nucleotides: TGTGCCAGCAGCTCCCAGTCCTGCCAAGAGACCCAGTACTTC. The variable domain in full, completed from reference TRBV7-2 and TRBJ2-5, reads GAGVSQSPSNKVTEKGKDVELRCDPISGHTALYWYRQSLGQGLEFLIYFQGNSAPDKSGLPSDRFSAERTGGSVSTLTIQRTQQEDSAVYLCASSSQSCQETQYFGPGTRLLVL.

This clonotype was found many times. This may come from a read error, since a much larger clone is one base off. The chain carries TRBV11-3 and TRBJ2-1; no reliable D call. Germline values: CDR1 SGHNT, CDR2 YENEEA. Trimming took off 3 bases at V and 5 bases at J, with 5 bases between the two ends. CDR3 length equals 12 residues. This chain's CDR3 is CASSFGDNEQFF. The CDR3 region has the DNA TGTGCCAGCAGCTTTGGGGACAATGAGCAGTTCTTC.

The sample holds a few counts of this clonotype. The rearrangement uses TRBV28 and TRBJ1-4, with TRBD1 identical over 8 bases. CDR3 length equals 16 residues. With V trimmed by 6 bases and J by 1 base, 7 bases remained unmatched. Germline V gene data show CDR1 as MDHEN and CDR2 as SYDVKM. The DNA for the CDR3 is TGTGCCAGCAGAAACGGACAGGGAAAAACTAATGAAAAACTGTTTTTT. Its protein is CASRNGQGKTNEKLFF.